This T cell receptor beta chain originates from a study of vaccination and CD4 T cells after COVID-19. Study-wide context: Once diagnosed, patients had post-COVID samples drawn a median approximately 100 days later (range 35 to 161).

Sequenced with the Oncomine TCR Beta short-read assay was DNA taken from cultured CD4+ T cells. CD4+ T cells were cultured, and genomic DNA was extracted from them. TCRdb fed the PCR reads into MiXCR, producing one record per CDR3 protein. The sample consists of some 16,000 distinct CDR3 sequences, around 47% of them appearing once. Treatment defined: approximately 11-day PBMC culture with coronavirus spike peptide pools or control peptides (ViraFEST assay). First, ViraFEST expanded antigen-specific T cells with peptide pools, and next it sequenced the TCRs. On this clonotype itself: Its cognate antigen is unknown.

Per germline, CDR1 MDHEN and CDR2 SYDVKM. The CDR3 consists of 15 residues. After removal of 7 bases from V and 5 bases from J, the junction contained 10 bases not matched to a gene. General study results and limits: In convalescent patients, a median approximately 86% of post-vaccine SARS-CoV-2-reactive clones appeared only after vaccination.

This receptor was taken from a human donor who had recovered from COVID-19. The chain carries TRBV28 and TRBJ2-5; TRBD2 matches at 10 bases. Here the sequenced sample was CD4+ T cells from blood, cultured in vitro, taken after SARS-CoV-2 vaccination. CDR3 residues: CASTLAGDRQETQYF. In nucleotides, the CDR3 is TGTGCCAGCACCCTAGCGGGAGATAGGCAGGAGACCCAGTACTTC.